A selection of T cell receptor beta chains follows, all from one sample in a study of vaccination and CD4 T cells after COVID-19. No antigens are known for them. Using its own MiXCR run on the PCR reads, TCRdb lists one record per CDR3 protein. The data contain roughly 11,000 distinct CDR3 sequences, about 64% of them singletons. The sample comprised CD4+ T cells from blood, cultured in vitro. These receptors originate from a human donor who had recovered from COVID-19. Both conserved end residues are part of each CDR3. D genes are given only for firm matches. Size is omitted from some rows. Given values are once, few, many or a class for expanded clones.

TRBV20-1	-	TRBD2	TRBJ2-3	CSASPVSGASTDTQYF	TGCAGTGCTAGTCCCGTTAGCGGGGCTAGCACAGATACGCAGTATTTT
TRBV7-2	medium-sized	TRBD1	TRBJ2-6	CASSNPGQGNRPGANVLTF	TGTGCCAGCAGCAACCCGGGACAGGGAAACCGTCCTGGGGCCAACGTCCTGACTTTC
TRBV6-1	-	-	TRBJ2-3	CASSEAPGSTDTQYF	TGTGCCAGCAGTGAAGCGCCGGGGTCAACAGATACGCAGTATTTT
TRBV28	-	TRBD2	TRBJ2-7	CASKKGVAGGPRSYEQYF	TGTGCCAGCAAAAAGGGAGTAGCGGGAGGTCCCCGCTCCTACGAGCAGTACTTC
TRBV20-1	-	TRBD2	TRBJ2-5	CSARESQAGRAKTQYF	TGCAGTGCTAGAGAATCGCAAGCGGGGCGGGCAAAGACCCAGTACTTC
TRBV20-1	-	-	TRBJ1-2	CSARGNGGADYGYTF	TGCAGTGCTAGGGGGAATGGGGGCGCCGACTATGGCTACACCTTC
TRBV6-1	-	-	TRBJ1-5	CASSEVQPQHF	TGTGCCAGCAGTGAAGTTCAGCCCCAGCATTTT
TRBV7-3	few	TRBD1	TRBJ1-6	CASSAGTDLNSPLHF	TGTGCCAGCAGCGCGGGGACAGACCTAAATTCACCCCTCCACTTT
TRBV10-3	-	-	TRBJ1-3	CAIMSTASGNTIYF	TGTGCCATCATGTCGACAGCCTCTGGAAACACCATATATTTT
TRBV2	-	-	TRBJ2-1	CASREGSNNEQFF	TGTGCCAGCAGGGAGGGGAGCAACAATGAGCAGTTCTTC
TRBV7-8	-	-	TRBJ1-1	CGVVGNTEAFF	TGTGGGGTCGTGGGGAACACTGAAGCTTTCTTT
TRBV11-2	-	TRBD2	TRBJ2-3	CASGTSGHTDTQYF	TGTGCCAGCGGGACTAGCGGCCACACAGATACGCAGTATTTT
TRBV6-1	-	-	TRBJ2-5	CASRLGSRIQETQYF	TGTGCCAGCAGGCTGGGCAGCCGGATCCAAGAGACCCAGTACTTC
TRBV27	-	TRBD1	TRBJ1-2	CASSPTGRVYGYTF	TGTGCCAGCAGTCCGACAGGGCGGGTCTATGGCTACACCTTC
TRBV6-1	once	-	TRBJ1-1	CASSPRGLGAFF	TGTGCCAGCAGCCCACGGGGCTTAGGAGCTTTCTTT
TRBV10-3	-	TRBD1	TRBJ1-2	CAISEPGQPGYTF	TGTGCCATCAGTGAGCCGGGACAGCCTGGCTACACCTTC
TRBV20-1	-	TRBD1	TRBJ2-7	CSASLVGQGPYEQYF	TGCAGTGCTAGTCTGGTGGGACAGGGCCCCTACGAGCAGTACTTC
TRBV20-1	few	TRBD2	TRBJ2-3	CSARDSGGADTQYF	TGCAGTGCTAGAGACAGCGGGGGGGCAGATACGCAGTATTTT
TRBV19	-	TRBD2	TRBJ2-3	CAARGISGTSGVRGGTQYF	TGTGCCGCAAGAGGGATCTCCGGGACTAGCGGTGTGCGGGGGGGAACGCAGTATTTT
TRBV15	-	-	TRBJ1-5	CATSQGRPSNQPQHF	TGTGCCACCAGCCAGGGACGGCCTAGCAATCAGCCCCAGCATTTT
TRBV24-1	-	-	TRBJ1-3	CATSDGGQISGNTIYF	TGTGCCACCAGTGATGGAGGGCAGATCTCTGGAAACACCATATATTTT
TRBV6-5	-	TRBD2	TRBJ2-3	CASSYSPRGGLYF	TGTGCCAGCAGTTACTCCCCGCGGGGGGGCCTTTATTTT
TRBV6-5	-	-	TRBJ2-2	CASSYLGASGELFF	TGTGCCAGCAGTTATTTGGGAGCGAGCGGGGAGCTGTTTTTT
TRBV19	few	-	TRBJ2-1	CASSLRDHPYNEQFF	TGTGCCAGTAGCCTTCGGGACCACCCCTACAATGAGCAGTTCTTC
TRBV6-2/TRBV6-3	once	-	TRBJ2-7	CASGRTDEQYF	TGTGCCAGCGGCCGAACGGACGAGCAGTACTTC
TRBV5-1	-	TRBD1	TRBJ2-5	CASSSQGPQETQYF	TGCGCCAGCAGCTCACAGGGGCCCCAAGAGACCCAGTACTTC
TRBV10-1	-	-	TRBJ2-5	CASSEGRLETQYF	TGCGCCAGCAGTGAAGGTCGTTTGGAGACCCAGTACTTC
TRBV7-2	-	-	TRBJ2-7	CASSLTRDYYEQYF	TGTGCCAGCAGCTTAACCCGGGATTACTACGAGCAGTACTTC
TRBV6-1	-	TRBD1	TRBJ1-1	CASRITGGSGNTEAFF	TGTGCCAGCAGAATTACAGGGGGCTCAGGGAACACTGAAGCTTTCTTT
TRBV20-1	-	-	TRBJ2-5	CSARDPRLLQEETQYF	TGCAGTGCTAGAGATCCGCGCCTCCTCCAGGAAGAGACCCAGTACTTC
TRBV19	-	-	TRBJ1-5	CASNPMAGNQPQHF	TGTGCCAGTAATCCCATGGCGGGCAATCAGCCCCAGCATTTT
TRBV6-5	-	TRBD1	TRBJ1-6	CASSYGTGLSPLHF	TGTGCCAGCAGTTACGGGACAGGGCTTTCACCCCTCCACTTT
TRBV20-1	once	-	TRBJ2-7	CSARRPGLAFGEQYF	TGCAGTGCTAGACGTCCGGGACTCGCATTTGGAGAGCAGTACTTC
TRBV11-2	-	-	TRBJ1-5	CASSLVLGQPQHF	TGTGCCAGCAGCTTAGTTCTGGGACAGCCCCAGCATTTT
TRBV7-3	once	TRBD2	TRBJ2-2	CASSSQGLAGANTGELFF	TGTGCCAGCAGCTCTCAGGGGCTAGCGGGCGCGAACACCGGGGAGCTGTTTTTT
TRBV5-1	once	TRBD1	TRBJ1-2	CASSFSGQANYGYTF	TGCGCCAGCAGCTTCAGTGGACAGGCAAACTATGGCTACACCTTC
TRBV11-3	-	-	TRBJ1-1	CASSAGVGEAFF	TGTGCCAGCAGCGCGGGCGTGGGTGAAGCTTTCTTT
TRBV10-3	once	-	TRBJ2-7	CAIGASGGAGYF	TGTGCCATCGGTGCCTCTGGGGGCGCGGGGTACTTC
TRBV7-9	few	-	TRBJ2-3	CASSQQATSTDTQYF	TGTGCCAGCAGCCAGCAGGCGACAAGCACAGATACGCAGTATTTT
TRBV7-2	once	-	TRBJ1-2	CASSLGGAAGLPYGYTF	TGTGCCAGCAGCTTAGGAGGAGCGGCAGGCCTCCCCTATGGCTACACCTTC
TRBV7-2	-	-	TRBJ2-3	CASSLFGGVGADTQYF	TGTGCCAGCAGCTTATTCGGAGGGGTTGGGGCAGATACGCAGTATTTT
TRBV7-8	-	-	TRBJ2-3	CASSTRARTDTQYF	TGTGCCAGCAGCACCCGGGCTCGCACAGATACGCAGTATTTT
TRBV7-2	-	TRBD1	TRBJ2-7	CASSLAGTGGYEQYF	TGTGCCAGCAGCTTAGCCGGGACAGGGGGCTACGAGCAGTACTTC
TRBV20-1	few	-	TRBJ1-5	CSARDVVRNQPQHF	TGCAGTGCTAGAGATGTAGTCAGGAATCAGCCCCAGCATTTT
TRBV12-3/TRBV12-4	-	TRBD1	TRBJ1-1	CASSIPGGRTEAFF	TGTGCCAGCAGTATCCCAGGGGGTAGAACTGAAGCTTTCTTT
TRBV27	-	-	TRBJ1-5	CASGRVRSQPQHF	TGTGCCAGCGGCAGGGTAAGGAGTCAGCCCCAGCATTTT
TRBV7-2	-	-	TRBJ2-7	CASREGGRTSQEQYF	TGTGCCAGCAGGGAGGGGGGGCGAACGTCGCAGGAGCAGTACTTC
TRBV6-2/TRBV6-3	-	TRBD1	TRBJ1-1	CASRRSGGTEAFF	TGTGCCAGCAGACGTTCAGGGGGTACTGAAGCTTTCTTT
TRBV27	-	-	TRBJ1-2	CASSLSRAANYGYTF	TGTGCCAGCAGTTTATCGAGGGCAGCTAACTATGGCTACACCTTC
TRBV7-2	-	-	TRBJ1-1	CASSFMVNTEAFF	TGTGCCAGCAGCTTCATGGTGAACACTGAAGCTTTCTTT
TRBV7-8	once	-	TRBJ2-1	CASSFGGGRDEQFF	TGTGCCAGCAGCTTCGGAGGGGGCAGGGATGAGCAGTTCTTC
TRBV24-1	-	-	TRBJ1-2	CATSEVGVGYTF	TGTGCCACCAGTGAGGTGGGGGTCGGCTACACCTTC
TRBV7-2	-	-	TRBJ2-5	CASSLSGSLWGETQYF	TGTGCCAGCAGCTTATCAGGGAGCCTTTGGGGAGAGACCCAGTACTTC
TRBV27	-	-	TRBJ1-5	CASPHPNQPQHF	TGTGCCAGCCCCCACCCCAATCAGCCCCAGCATTTT
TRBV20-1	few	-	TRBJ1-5	CSAGSGPQHF	TGCAGTGCTGGCTCAGGGCCCCAGCATTTT
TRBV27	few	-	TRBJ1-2	CASSLSGFYGYTF	TGTGCCAGCAGTTTAAGCGGATTCTATGGCTACACCTTC